This T cell receptor (beta chain) was recovered during a study of blood T cell repertoires in COVID-19. Study-wide background: Sites across the United States, Italy and Spain contributed samples from acute and convalescent COVID-19. T cells, B-cell-depleted T cells, or PBMCs provided the cDNA or gDNA that served as material.

CDR1 and CDR2 (germline): LGHNA, YSLEER. With V trimmed by 1 base and J by 7 bases, 7 bases remained unmatched. CDR3 size: 16 residues. In the authors' workflow: Amplification of reference gene primers provided the estimated nucleated cell counts. The data were produced by immunoSEQ multiplex PCR, yet TCRdb's version contains in-frame clones alone and is incomplete. V and J calls and clone size come straight from that table; D and trimming were deduced from the DNA. The sample has approximately 30,000 clones, around 90% seen once. This rearrangement joins TRBV4-3 to TRBJ1-4, with 9 bases that match TRBD1. The TCR originated in a woman aged 40 to 50 with active or convalescent COVID-19. Sequencing input: peripheral blood. In DNA, the CDR3 is TGCGCCAGCAGCCAAGGGGACAGGGCCAGGGGTGAAAAACTGTTTTTT. Residues: CASSQGDRARGEKLFF.